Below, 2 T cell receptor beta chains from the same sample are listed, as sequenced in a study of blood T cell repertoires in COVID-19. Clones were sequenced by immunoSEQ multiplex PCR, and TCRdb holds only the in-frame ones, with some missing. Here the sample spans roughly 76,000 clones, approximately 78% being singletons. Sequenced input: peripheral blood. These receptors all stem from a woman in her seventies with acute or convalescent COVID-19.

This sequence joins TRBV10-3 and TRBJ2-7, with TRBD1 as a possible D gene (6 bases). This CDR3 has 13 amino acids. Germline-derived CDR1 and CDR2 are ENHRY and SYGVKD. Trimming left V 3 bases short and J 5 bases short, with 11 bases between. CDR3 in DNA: TGTGCCATCAGTGACAGGGACATCGACGAGCAGTACTTC. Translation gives CAISDRDIDEQYF.

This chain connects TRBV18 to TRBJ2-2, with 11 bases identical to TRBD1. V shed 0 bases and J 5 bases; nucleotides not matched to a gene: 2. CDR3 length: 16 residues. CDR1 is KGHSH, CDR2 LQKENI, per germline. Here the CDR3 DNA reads TGTGCCAGCTCACCACCGGGACAGGGGGTTACCGGGGAGCTGTTTTTT. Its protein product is CASSPPGQGVTGELFF.